One and the same sample provided the 17 T cell receptor beta chains below, sequenced in a study of CD8+ T cells in alopecia areata (dated by TCRdb to the late 2010s). Libraries came from the immunoSEQ multiplex PCR assay. RNA was extracted from all samples and reverse transcribed into cDNA as template for TCR sequencing. TCRdb obtained this table from immuneACCESS and retained in-frame rearrangements with V and J assigned. These tables miss some clones; where compared with another copy, unresolved V genes account for less than half of the shortfall, and the remainder is unexplained. The sample table contains 150,000 to 250,000 clones; only one count was recorded for 58% of them. Together, the top ten hold more than 5.5% of the sample. The time point label for this specimen denotes: around 26 weeks on oral tofacitinib. The treatment or condition label of this sample denotes: oral pan-JAK inhibitor, 5-10 mg twice daily.

The sample here was CD4+ T cells sorted from blood, taken at week 24, from a patient treated with tofacitinib. The receptors were gathered from a human donor with alopecia areata.

This clone was seen a few times. The rearrangement links TRBV5-1 to TRBJ2-7; TRBD1 matches 7 bases. The CDR3 has 14 amino acids. CDR1 and CDR2 from the germline V gene are SGHRS and YFSETQ. With 0 bases clipped from V and 2 bases from J, the junction kept 2 bases outside the gene matches. This CDR3 is CASSLGQGPYEQYF. For the CDR3, the DNA is TGCGCCAGCAGCTTGGGACAGGGCCCCTACGAGCAGTACTTC.

The chain uses TRBV29-1 and TRBJ1-2; a possible D gene is TRBD1 (5 bases). The CDR3 length is 13 residues. From germline, CDR1 is SQVTM and CDR2 ANQGSEA. Trimming removed 7 bases at V and 7 bases at J, with 19 bases between. As DNA, the CDR3 is TGCAGCGCTAGGGGTGGGTTCGGCGGTGGCTACACCTTC. It codes for CSARGGFGGGYTF.

There are many counts of this clone. This chain connects TRBV6-5 to TRBJ2-3; D gene unclear. The germline V gene encodes CDR1 MNHEY and CDR2 SVGAGI. V shed 6 bases and J shed 1 base, with 11 bases lying between them. This CDR3 region has 14 residues. The CDR3 sequence is CASRSRVGTDTQYF. In DNA form, the CDR3 reads TGTGCCAGCAGGTCCCGAGTAGGCACAGATACGCAGTATTTT.

With respect to this clone: The same CDR3 can be traced to other DNA sequences in this sample. This rearrangement joins TRBV12-5 to TRBJ1-2, with unresolved D. The V and J ends lost 2 bases and 3 bases respectively, with 10 bases between them. CDR1 LGHNT and CDR2 FRNRAP come from the germline V gene. CDR3 length: 14 amino acids. CDR3 protein: CASGLSGTDYGYTF. DNA for the CDR3: TGTGCTAGTGGTTTGTCAGGAACGGACTATGGCTACACCTTC.

The rearrangement uses TRBV4-1 and TRBJ2-1; a possible D gene is TRBD1 (5 bases). Germline loops: CDR1 MGHRA, CDR2 YSYEKL. The CDR3 is 14 amino acids. Trimming shortened V by 0 bases and J by 8 bases, and 11 bases separated the two germline ends. CDR3 loop: CASSQDFPRDEQFF. DNA of the CDR3: TGCGCCAGCAGCCAAGATTTCCCCAGGGATGAGCAGTTCTTC.

This clone was seen a few times. The V and J genes are TRBV29-1 and TRBJ2-1; TRBD2 might be the D (9 bases). CDR3 size: 17 residues. V dropped 7 bases and J dropped 7 bases, with 29 bases sitting between them. From germline, CDR1 is SQVTM and CDR2 ANQGSEA. CDR3 nucleotide sequence: TGCAGCGGTAGGACAGGGTCTTTGGCGGGGGGGCGGAATGAGCAGTTCTTC. Protein: CSGRTGSLAGGRNEQFF.

This clone has only a few counts. The V gene is TRBV29-1, the J gene TRBJ2-7, with D tentatively TRBD1 or TRBD2 (5 bases each). CDR3 length equals 12 residues. V lost 7 bases and J 6 bases, leaving 16 bases between the germline ends. CDR1 is SQVTM and CDR2 is ANQGSEA in the germline V gene. CDR3 amino acids: CSARGSGTEQYF. CDR3 bases: TGCAGCGCACGCGGCTCCGGGACCGAGCAGTACTTC.

The V call is TRBV30, the J call TRBJ2-6; 8 positions match TRBD1. V lost 0 bases, J lost 2 bases, and 3 bases stayed unmatched. The CDR3 has 16 residues. CDR1 is GTSNPN and CDR2 is SVGIG in the germline V gene (reference sequence). CDR3 residues: CAWSVPTGAGANVLTF. CDR3 nucleotides: TGTGCCTGGAGTGTCCCGACAGGGGCTGGGGCCAACGTCCTGACTTTC.

The V and J genes are TRBV5-4 and TRBJ2-2; 7 bases line up with TRBD2. With V trimmed by 3 bases and J by 0 bases, 11 bases remained unmatched. The CDR3 is made up of 18 amino acids. In germline, CDR1 is SGHNT, CDR2 YYREEE (reference sequence). CDR3 bases: TGTGCCAGCAGCTACCGGTGGGGGGGGTTCGCGAACACCGGGGAGCTGTTTTTT. Protein: CASSYRWGGFANTGELFF.

The chain couples TRBV7-2 to TRBJ2-7; the D gene is possibly TRBD2 (5 bases). The CDR3 is 13 amino acids. The ends were cut back, 1 base at V and 6 bases at J, with 10 bases in the middle. Germline CDR1 is SGHTA and CDR2 is FQGNSA. CDR3 in DNA: TGTGCCAGCAGCTTAGACCCGGGAATCGAGCAGTACTTC. The encoded protein is CASSLDPGIEQYF.

The chain has TRBV5-6 and TRBJ2-5; D possibly corresponds to TRBD1 (6 bases). There are 14 residues in the CDR3. The V end lost 4 bases, the J end lost 3 bases, and 13 bases lay between the germline ends. In germline, CDR1 is SGHDT, CDR2 YYEEEE. The CDR3 loop reads CASSLPYREETQYF. The CDR3 DNA reads as TGTGCCAGCAGCCTACCATACAGGGAAGAGACCCAGTACTTC.

This clone was detected a few times. The rearrangement uses TRBV7-2 and TRBJ2-1, with 12 bases identical to TRBD2. The J segment lost 6 bases and the V segment lost 6 bases, leaving 6 bases of the junction unmatched. Germline V gene sequence: CDR1 SGHTA, CDR2 FQGNSA. The CDR3 totals 15 residues. This chain's CDR3 is CASRRLAGVGNEQFF. The DNA for the CDR3 is TGTGCCAGCAGGCGACTAGCGGGAGTTGGCAATGAGCAGTTCTTC.

The chain is built from TRBV5-4 and TRBJ1-5; 11 bases match TRBD1. The length of the CDR3 is 15 residues. The V segment lost 3 bases and the J segment 4 bases; nucleotides outside the gene matches: 3. In germline, CDR1 is SGHNT, CDR2 YYREEE (reference sequence). CDR3 protein: CASSSGQGVNQPQHF. The CDR3 DNA is TGTGCCAGCAGCTCGGGACAGGGGGTGAATCAGCCCCAGCATTTT.

This clone was observed at least ten times. The J gene is TRBJ2-6, the V gene TRBV2; D is unresolved. Deletions cut 8 bases from V and 2 bases from J, with 13 bases between. The CDR3 has 15 residues. From germline, CDR1 is SNHLY and CDR2 FYNNEI. The CDR3 spells CASGSGQPGANVLTF. The DNA for the CDR3 is TGTGCCAGCGGCTCGGGTCAGCCTGGGGCCAACGTCCTGACTTTC.

The chain employs TRBV19 and TRBJ2-3; 7 bases match TRBD1. After removal of 4 bases from V and 5 bases from J, the junction contained 9 bases not matched to a gene. Germline assignment: CDR1 LNHDA and CDR2 SQIVND (reference sequence). The CDR3 is made up of 15 amino acids. The CDR3 nucleotides read TGTGCCAGTAGTACCCGACAGGGTACGGGAGATACGCAGTATTTT. Residues: CASSTRQGTGDTQYF.

The chain employs TRBV18 and TRBJ1-5, with D possibly being TRBD1 (6 bases). The CDR3 has 15 amino acids. Trimming shortened V by 2 bases and J by 2 bases, and 10 bases separated the two germline ends. Germline V gene sequence: CDR1 KGHSH, CDR2 LQKENI. The CDR3 region has the DNA TGTGCCAGCTCACCATTACAGGGACGCAATCAGCCCCAGCATTTT. It encodes CASSPLQGRNQPQHF.

The V and J genes are TRBV11-2 and TRBJ2-1, with TRBD2 identical over 10 bases. The CDR3 spans 16 residues. Trimming removed 4 bases from V and 8 bases from J; junction bases left unmatched: 11. Germline V gives CDR1 SGHAT, CDR2 FQNNGV. CDR3 DNA: TGTGCCAGCAGCTCAATCAAAGCGGGGGGGCCTCATGAGCAGTTCTTC. Protein product: CASSSIKAGGPHEQFF.